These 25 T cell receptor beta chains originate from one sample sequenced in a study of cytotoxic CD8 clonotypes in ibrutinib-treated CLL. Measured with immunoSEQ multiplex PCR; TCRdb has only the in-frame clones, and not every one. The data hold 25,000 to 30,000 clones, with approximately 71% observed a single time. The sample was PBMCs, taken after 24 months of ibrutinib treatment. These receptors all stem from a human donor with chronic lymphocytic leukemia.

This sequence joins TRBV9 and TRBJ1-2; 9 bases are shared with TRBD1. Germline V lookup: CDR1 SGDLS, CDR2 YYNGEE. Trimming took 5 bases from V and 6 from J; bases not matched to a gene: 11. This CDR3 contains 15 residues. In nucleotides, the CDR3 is TGTGCCAGCAGATCGGACAGGGGTTTTTCGCATGGCTACACCTTC. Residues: CASRSDRGFSHGYTF.

The CDR3 nucleotides read TGCAGCGTTTTCCGGGGTTATGGCTACACCTTC. Protein: CSVFRGYGYTF. This chain connects TRBV29-1 to TRBJ1-2; no firm D call. The CDR3 loop spans 11 amino acids. Looked up from germline, CDR1 is SQVTM and CDR2 is ANQGSEA. The germline V and J ends were trimmed by 5 bases and 5 bases, with 9 bases remaining between them.

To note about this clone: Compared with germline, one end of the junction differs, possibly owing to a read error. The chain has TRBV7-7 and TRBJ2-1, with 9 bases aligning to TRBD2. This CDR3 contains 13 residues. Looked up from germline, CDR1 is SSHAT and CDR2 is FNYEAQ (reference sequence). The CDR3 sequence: CASSRGLAREQFF. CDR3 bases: TGTGCTAGCAGCCGGGGACTAGCTCGTGAGCAGTTCTTC.

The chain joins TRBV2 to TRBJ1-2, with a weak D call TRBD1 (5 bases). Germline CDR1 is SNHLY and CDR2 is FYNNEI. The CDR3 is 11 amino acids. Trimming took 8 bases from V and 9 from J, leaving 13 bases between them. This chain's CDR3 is CASRDLGSYTF. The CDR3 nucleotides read TGTGCCAGCCGGGACCTTGGGAGCTACACCTTC.

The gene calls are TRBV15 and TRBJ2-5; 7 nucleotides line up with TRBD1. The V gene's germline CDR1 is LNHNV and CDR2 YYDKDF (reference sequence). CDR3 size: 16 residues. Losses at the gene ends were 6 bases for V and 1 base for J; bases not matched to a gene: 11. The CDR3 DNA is TGTGCCACCAGGGGAAACAGGGGCCTGGTCCAAGAGACCCAGTACTTC. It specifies CATRGNRGLVQETQYF.

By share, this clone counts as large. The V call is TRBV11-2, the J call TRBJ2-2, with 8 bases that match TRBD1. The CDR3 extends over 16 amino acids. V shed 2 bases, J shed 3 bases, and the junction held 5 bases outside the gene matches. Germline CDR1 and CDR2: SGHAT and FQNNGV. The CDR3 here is CASSLRQGAYTGELFF. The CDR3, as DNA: TGTGCCAGCAGCTTACGGCAGGGGGCTTACACCGGGGAGCTGTTTTTT.

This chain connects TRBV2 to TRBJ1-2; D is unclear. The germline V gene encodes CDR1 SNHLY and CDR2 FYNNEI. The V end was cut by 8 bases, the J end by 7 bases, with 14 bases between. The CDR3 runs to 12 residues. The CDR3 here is CASEAGASGYTF. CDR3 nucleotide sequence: TGTGCCAGCGAGGCGGGCGCATCTGGCTACACCTTC.

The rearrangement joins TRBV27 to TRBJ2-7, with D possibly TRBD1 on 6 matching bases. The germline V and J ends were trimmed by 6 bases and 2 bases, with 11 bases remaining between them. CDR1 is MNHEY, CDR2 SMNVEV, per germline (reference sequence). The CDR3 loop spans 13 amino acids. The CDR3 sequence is CASRRTAAYEQYF. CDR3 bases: TGTGCCAGCAGGAGGACAGCCGCCTACGAGCAGTACTTC.

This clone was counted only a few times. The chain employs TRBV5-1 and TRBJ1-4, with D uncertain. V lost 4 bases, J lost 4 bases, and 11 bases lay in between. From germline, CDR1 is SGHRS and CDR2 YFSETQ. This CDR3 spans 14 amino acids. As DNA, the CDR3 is TGCGCCAGCAGCCTAGACGGATTTAATGAAAAACTGTTTTTT. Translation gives CASSLDGFNEKLFF.

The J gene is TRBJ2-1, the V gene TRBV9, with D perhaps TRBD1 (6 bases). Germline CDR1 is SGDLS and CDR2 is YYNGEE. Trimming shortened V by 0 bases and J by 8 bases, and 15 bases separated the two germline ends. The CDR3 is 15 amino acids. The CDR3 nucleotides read TGTGCCAGCAGCGTAGGCAGGGGTGAATTCTATGAGCAGTTCTTC. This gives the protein CASSVGRGEFYEQFF.

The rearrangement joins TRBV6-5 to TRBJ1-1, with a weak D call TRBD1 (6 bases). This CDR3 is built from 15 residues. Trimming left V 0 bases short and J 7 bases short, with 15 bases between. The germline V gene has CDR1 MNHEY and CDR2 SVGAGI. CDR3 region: CASSYSYGGGGEAFF. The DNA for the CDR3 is TGTGCCAGCAGTTACTCCTACGGAGGGGGAGGTGAAGCTTTCTTT.

Here the CDR3 DNA reads TGTGCCAGCAGTTCTGCCTCCGGGACAGGGGGAAGCTCCTATAATTCACCCCTCCACTTT. Protein: CASSSASGTGGSSYNSPLHF. The chain uses TRBV28 and TRBJ1-6; 11 positions match TRBD1. From germline, CDR1 is MDHEN and CDR2 SYDVKM. V was pared by 4 bases and J by 0 bases, with 11 bases of the junction left unmatched. The CDR3 is 20 amino acids.

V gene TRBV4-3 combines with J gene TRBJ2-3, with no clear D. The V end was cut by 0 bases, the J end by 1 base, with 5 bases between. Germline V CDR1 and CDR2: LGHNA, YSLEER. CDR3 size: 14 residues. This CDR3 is CASSQDRGTDTQYF. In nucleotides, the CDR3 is TGCGCCAGCAGCCAAGATCGGGGCACAGATACGCAGTATTTT.

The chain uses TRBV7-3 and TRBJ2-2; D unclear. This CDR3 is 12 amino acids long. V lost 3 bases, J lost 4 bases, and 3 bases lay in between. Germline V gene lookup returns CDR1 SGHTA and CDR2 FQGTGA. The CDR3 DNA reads TGTGCCAGCAGCTTCCCCACCGGGGAGCTGTTTTTT. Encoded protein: CASSFPTGELFF.

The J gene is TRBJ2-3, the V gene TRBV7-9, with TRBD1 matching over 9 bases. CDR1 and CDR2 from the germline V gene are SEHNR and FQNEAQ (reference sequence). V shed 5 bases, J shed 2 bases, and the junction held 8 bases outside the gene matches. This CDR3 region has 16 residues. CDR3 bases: TGTGCCAGCAGCCCTCGGGGACAGGGACACACAGATACGCAGTATTTT. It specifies CASSPRGQGHTDTQYF.

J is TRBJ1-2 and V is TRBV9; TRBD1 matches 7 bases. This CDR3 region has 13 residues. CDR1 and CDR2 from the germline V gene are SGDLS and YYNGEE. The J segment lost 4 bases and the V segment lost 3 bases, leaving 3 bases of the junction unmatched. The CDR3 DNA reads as TGTGCCAGCAGCGCCACAGGGGCCTATGGCTACACCTTC. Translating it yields CASSATGAYGYTF.

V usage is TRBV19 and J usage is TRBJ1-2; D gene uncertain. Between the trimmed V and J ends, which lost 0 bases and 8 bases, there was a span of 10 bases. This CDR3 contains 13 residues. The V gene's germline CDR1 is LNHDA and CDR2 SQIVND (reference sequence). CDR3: CASSIELGGGYTF. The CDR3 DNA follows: TGTGCCAGTAGTATAGAATTGGGCGGCGGCTACACCTTC. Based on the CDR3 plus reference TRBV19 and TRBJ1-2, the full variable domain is DGGITQSPKYLFRKEGQNVTLSCEQNLNHDAMYWYRQDPGQGLRLIYYSQIVNDFQKGDIAEGYSVSREKKESFPLTVTSAQKNPTAFYLCASSIELGGGYTFGSGTRLTVV.

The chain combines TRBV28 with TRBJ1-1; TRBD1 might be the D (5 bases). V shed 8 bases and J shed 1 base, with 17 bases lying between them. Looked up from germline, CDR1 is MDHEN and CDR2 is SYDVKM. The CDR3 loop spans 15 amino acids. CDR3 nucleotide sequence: TGTGCCAGCCGGCCCCGACAACAGGCGAACACTGAAGCTTTCTTT. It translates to CASRPRQQANTEAFF.

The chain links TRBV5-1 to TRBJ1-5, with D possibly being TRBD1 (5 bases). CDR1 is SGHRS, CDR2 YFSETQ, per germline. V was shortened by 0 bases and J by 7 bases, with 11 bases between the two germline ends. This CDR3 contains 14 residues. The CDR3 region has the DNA TGCGCCAGCAGCTTGGAGGGGACGGGGCAGCCCCAGCATTTT. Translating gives CASSLEGTGQPQHF.

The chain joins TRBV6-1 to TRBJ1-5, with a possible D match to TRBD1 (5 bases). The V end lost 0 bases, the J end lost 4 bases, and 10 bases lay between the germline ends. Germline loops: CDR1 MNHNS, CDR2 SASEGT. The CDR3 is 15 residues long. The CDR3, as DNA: TGTGCCAGCAGTGAAGCGCGGGGGGAGAATCAGCCCCAGCATTTT. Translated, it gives CASSEARGENQPQHF.

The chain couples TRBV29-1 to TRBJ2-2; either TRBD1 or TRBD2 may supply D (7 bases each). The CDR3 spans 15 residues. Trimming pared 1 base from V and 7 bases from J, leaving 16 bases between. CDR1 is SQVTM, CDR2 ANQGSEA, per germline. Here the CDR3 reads CSVEARVRGGGELFF. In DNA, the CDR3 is TGCAGCGTTGAAGCTCGCGTCAGGGGGGGCGGGGAGCTGTTTTTT.

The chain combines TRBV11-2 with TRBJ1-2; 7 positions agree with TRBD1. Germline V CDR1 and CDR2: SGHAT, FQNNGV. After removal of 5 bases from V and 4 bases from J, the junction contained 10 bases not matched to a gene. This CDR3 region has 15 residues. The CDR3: CASSARQGGSYGYTF. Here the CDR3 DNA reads TGTGCCAGCAGCGCCCGACAGGGCGGGAGCTATGGCTACACCTTC. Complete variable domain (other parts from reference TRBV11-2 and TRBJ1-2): EAGVAQSPRYKIIEKRQSVAFWCNPISGHATLYWYQQILGQGPKLLIQFQNNGVVDDSQLPKDRFSAERLKGVDSTLKIQPAKLEDSAVYLCASSARQGGSYGYTFGSGTRLTVV.

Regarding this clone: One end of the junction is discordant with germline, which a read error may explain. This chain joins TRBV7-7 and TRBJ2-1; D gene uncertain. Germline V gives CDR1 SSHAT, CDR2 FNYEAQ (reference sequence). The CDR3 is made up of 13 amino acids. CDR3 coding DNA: TGTGCTAGCAGCTTAGGTTACGGCAATGAGCAGTTCTTC. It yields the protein CASSLGYGNEQFF.

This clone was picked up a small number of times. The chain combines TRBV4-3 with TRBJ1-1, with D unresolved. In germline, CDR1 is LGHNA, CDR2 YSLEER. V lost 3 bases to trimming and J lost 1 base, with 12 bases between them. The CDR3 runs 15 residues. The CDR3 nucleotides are TGCGCCAGCAGCCAGGATCGGACGGAGAACACTGAAGCTTTCTTT. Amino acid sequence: CASSQDRTENTEAFF.

The CDR3 nucleotides read TGTGCCAGCTCACCGACCGGGACAGCGTCCTCCTACGAGCAGTACTTC. Translated: CASSPTGTASSYEQYF. V and J are TRBV18 and TRBJ2-7, with 7 bases identical to TRBD1. CDR3 length: 16 amino acids. Unmatched junction bases numbered 8, after V lost 3 bases and J lost 0 bases. Germline assignment: CDR1 KGHSH and CDR2 LQKENI.